Following are 30 T cell receptor beta chains from one sample sequenced in a study of regulatory T cells in long-lasting Graves disease. Arm-PCR of CDR3 regions with iRepertoire HTBI primers generated TCR beta libraries. TCRdb re-called the multiplex PCR reads through MiXCR, storing one row per CDR3 protein. The table includes 440,000 or so distinct CDR3 sequences, about 16% detected once. Time point here: newly diagnosed GD, antithyroid drugs for less than 3 months. The TCR library used RNA extracted from PBMCs. These data also featured in a second study, about T cells in Graves' hyperthyroidism and ophthalmopathy.

This sample comprised peripheral blood mononuclear cells (PBMCs), obtained at new diagnosis, from a patient treated with antithyroid drugs. These receptors were obtained from a woman between 25 and 40 years old with Graves disease.

The rearrangement uses TRBV18 and TRBJ2-1, with TRBD2 matching 12 bases. This CDR3 is built from 20 residues. The V and J ends lost 6 bases and 10 bases, in that order; junction bases with no gene match: 25. Germline values: CDR1 KGHSH, CDR2 LQKENI. The DNA of the CDR3 is TGTGCCAGCTCTCGAAGACTAGCGGGAGCTCAGGGGCCCCCCAAAGGGGAGCAGTTCTTC. Translating gives CASSRRLAGAQGPPKGEQFF.

This clonotype was counted at least ten times. This sequence joins TRBV7-8 and TRBJ1-4; 9 positions match TRBD1. This CDR3 has 14 residues. With V trimmed by 5 bases and J by 10 bases, 8 bases remained unmatched. Germline CDR1 SGHVS, CDR2 FQNEAQ. The CDR3 DNA sequence: TGTGCCAGCAGCCTGGGACAGGGCGGGGGAAAACTGTTTTTT. Its translation: CASSLGQGGGKLFF. Using reference TRBV7-8 and TRBJ1-4 for the parts outside the CDR3, the full variable domain is GAGVSQSPRYKVAKRGQDVALRCDPISGHVSLFWYQQALGQGPEFLTYFQNEAQLDKSGLPSDRFFAERPEGSVSTLKIQRTQQEDSAVYLCASSLGQGGGKLFFGSGTQLSVL.

With respect to this clonotype: This may be a read error, as it is one base from a much larger clone. This chain's CDR3 is CASITPPGTEASF. In DNA form, the CDR3 reads TGTGCCAGCATCACCCCGCCAGGGACTGAAGCTTCCTTT. The rearrangement links TRBV6-1 to TRBJ1-1; maybe TRBD1 (5 bases). The CDR3 is made up of 13 amino acids. Germline V lookup: CDR1 MNHNS, CDR2 SASEGT.

A remark on this clonotype: A read error may be the cause here, since a much bigger clone is one base away. The genes are TRBV9 and TRBJ2-7; 14 bases match TRBD2. This CDR3 is 18 amino acids long. Looked up from germline, CDR1 is SGDLS and CDR2 is YYNGEE. V gave up 3 bases and J gave up 3 bases; unmatched junction bases: 11. CDR3 amino acids: CASSAGTSGRTALYEQYF. CDR3 bases: TGTGCCAGCAGCGCCGGGACTAGCGGGAGAACGGCCCTCTACGAGCAGTACTTC.

This clonotype has a count of ten or more. The chain is built from TRBV6-2 or TRBV6-3 and TRBJ2-3; 14 bases align to TRBD2. Per germline, CDR1 MNHEY and CDR2 SVGEGT. V lost 6 bases, J lost 6 bases, and 8 bases stayed unmatched. There are 16 residues in the CDR3. The DNA for the CDR3 is TGTGCCAGCAGCCCCGGGACTAGCGGGAGTATGGATACGCAGTATTTT. It codes for CASSPGTSGSMDTQYF.

This clonotype was seen ten or more times. The rearrangement links TRBV3-1 to TRBJ2-7; D gene uncertain. V was cut by 2 bases and J by 4 bases, with 6 bases left in between. The CDR3 sequence is 12 residues long. Germline CDR1 and CDR2: LGHDT and YNNKEL (reference sequence). CDR3 sequence: CASSQNVYEQYF. The DNA of the CDR3 is TGTGCCAGCAGCCAAAACGTGTACGAGCAGTACTTC.

The chain is built from TRBV6-2 or TRBV6-3 and TRBJ1-2; D remains ambiguous. The CDR3 consists of 12 residues. V was trimmed by 6 bases and J by 7 bases, leaving 12 bases between them. Germline loops: CDR1 MNHEY, CDR2 SVGEGT. The CDR3 loop reads CASSRPEGGYTF. CDR3 sequence (DNA): TGTGCCAGCAGCAGGCCCGAGGGTGGCTACACCTTC.

The table lists this clonotype with many counts. The chain joins TRBV11-2 to TRBJ1-2, with 9 bases aligning to TRBD1. The junction had 21 bases not matched to a gene; V was cut back by 4 bases and J by 6 bases. This CDR3 is 19 amino acids long. The V gene's germline CDR1 is SGHAT and CDR2 FQNNGV. The DNA of the CDR3 is TGTGCCAGCAGCTGGGGACAGGGACTCCGGGGGCTCGAATCCAATGGCTACACCTTC. Amino acids: CASSWGQGLRGLESNGYTF. The full variable domain, rest sourced from reference TRBV11-2 and TRBJ1-2, is EAGVAQSPRYKIIEKRQSVAFWCNPISGHATLYWYQQILGQGPKLLIQFQNNGVVDDSQLPKDRFSAERLKGVDSTLKIQPAKLEDSAVYLCASSWGQGLRGLESNGYTFGSGTRLTVV.

This clonotype was counted ten times or more. The rearrangement joins TRBV20-1 to TRBJ1-2, with D maybe TRBD1 (5 bases). Trimming left V 0 bases short and J 1 base short, with 9 bases between. The germline V gene has CDR1 DFQATT and CDR2 SNEGSKA (reference sequence). The CDR3 is 14 residues long. The CDR3 region has the DNA TGCAGTGCTAGAGACGGGGCCATTAACTATGGCTACACCTTC. It is translated as CSARDGAINYGYTF.

This clonotype came up many times. The chain has TRBV30 and TRBJ2-2; 8 nucleotides line up with TRBD2. This CDR3 is 14 amino acids long. The J segment lost 4 bases and the V segment lost 4 bases, leaving 5 bases of the junction unmatched. Germline V CDR1 and CDR2: GTSNPN, SVGIG (reference sequence). The CDR3 reads CAWKRLATTGELFF. For the CDR3, the DNA is TGTGCCTGGAAACGACTAGCGACCACCGGGGAGCTGTTTTTT. Using reference TRBV30 and TRBJ2-2 for the parts outside the CDR3, the full variable domain is SQTIHQWPATLVQPVGSPLSLECTVEGTSNPNLYWYRQAAGRGLQLLFYSVGIGQISSEVPQNLSASRPQDRQFILSSKKLLLSDSGFYLCAWKRLATTGELFFGEGSRLTVL.

This clonotype was found many times. The V call is TRBV12-3 or TRBV12-4, the J call TRBJ1-1, with no clear D. The CDR3 runs 14 residues. V lost 6 bases to trimming and J lost 4 bases, with 15 bases between them. In DNA, the CDR3 is TGTGCCAGCAGCCTTGCCCCGGCCGTCACTGAAGCTTTCTTT. Its protein product is CASSLAPAVTEAFF.

This clonotype was seen at least ten times. This rearrangement joins TRBV3-1 to TRBJ2-7; D gene uncertain. The CDR3 length is 13 residues. V dropped 0 bases and J dropped 2 bases, with 5 bases sitting between them. CDR1 LGHDT and CDR2 YNNKEL come from the germline V gene (reference sequence). The CDR3 loop reads CASSQDMAYEQYF. The CDR3 DNA sequence: TGTGCCAGCAGCCAAGATATGGCCTACGAGCAGTACTTC.

This clonotype was picked up many times. The genes are TRBV20-1 and TRBJ2-3; D is uncertain. The germline V and J ends were trimmed by 3 bases and 2 bases, with 18 bases remaining between them. Germline assignment: CDR1 DFQATT and CDR2 SNEGSKA (reference sequence). The CDR3 totals 16 residues. For the CDR3, the DNA is TGCAGTGCTAGCCCGTACTGGAAGACTTTCACAGATACGCAGTATTTT. It encodes CSASPYWKTFTDTQYF.

This sequence joins TRBV19 and TRBJ2-1; D is unresolved. This CDR3 region has 12 residues. Germline V lookup: CDR1 LNHDA, CDR2 SQIVND (reference sequence). V was shortened by 8 bases and J by 2 bases, with 7 bases between the two germline ends. CDR3 sequence reads: CASGYAYNEQFF. CDR3 in DNA: TGTGCCAGTGGATACGCCTACAATGAGCAGTTCTTC.

The chain recombines TRBV7-6 with TRBJ2-2; 8 positions match TRBD2. The V and J ends lost 0 bases and 7 bases, in that order; junction bases with no gene match: 4. The CDR3 covers 15 residues. Looked up from germline, CDR1 is SGHVS and CDR2 is FNYEAQ. CDR3 nucleotide sequence: TGTGCCAGCAGCTTAGCGACTAGCGCGAGCGGGGAGCTGTTTTTT. This encodes CASSLATSASGELFF.

At least ten counts were recorded for this clonotype. The chain joins TRBV7-2 to TRBJ1-5; D is perhaps TRBD1 (5 bases). The CDR3 spans 15 residues. Germline loops: CDR1 SGHTA, CDR2 FQGNSA. V lost 5 bases to trimming and J lost 4 bases, with 15 bases between them. The CDR3 DNA is TGTGCCAGCAGCCCCCACCCGACAGTTAATCAGCCCCAGCATTTT. It specifies CASSPHPTVNQPQHF.

This clonotype came up many times. The chain has TRBV2 and TRBJ2-2; D perhaps matches TRBD2 (5 bases). V was cut by 6 bases and J by 4 bases, with 12 bases left in between. The V gene's germline CDR1 is SNHLY and CDR2 FYNNEI. The CDR3 has 14 amino acids. CDR3 DNA sequence: TGTGCCAGCAGATCCTTAGAGGGCACCGGGGAGCTGTTTTTT. Residues: CASRSLEGTGELFF. Full variable domain (remainder filled in from reference TRBV2 and TRBJ2-2): EPEVTQTPSHQVTQMGQEVILRCVPISNHLYFYWYRQILGQKVEFLVSFYNNEISEKSEIFDDQFSVERPDGSNFTLKIRSTKLEDSAMYFCASRSLEGTGELFFGEGSRLTVL.

This clonotype was observed a few times. Since a much larger clone is just one base distant, this may be a read error. The chain couples TRBV7-9 to TRBJ2-1, with 7 positions matching TRBD1. Germline V gene data show CDR1 as SEHNR and CDR2 as FQNEAQ (reference sequence). Trimming took 5 bases from V and 8 from J; bases not matched to a gene: 9. CDR3 length equals 14 residues. The CDR3 loop reads CASSTQRGGHEQFF. The CDR3 DNA sequence: TGTGCCAGCAGCACGCAGCGAGGGGGCCATGAGCAGTTCTTC.

This clonotype came up many times. This chain connects TRBV5-1 to TRBJ2-3; 10 bases fit TRBD1. Trimming removed 4 bases from V and 10 bases from J; junction bases left unmatched: 12. This CDR3 contains 15 residues. CDR1 and CDR2 (germline): SGHRS, YFSETQ. CDR3 sequence reads: CASSPGTGVAGAQYF. For the CDR3, the DNA is TGCGCCAGCAGCCCCGGGACAGGGGTGGCTGGGGCGCAGTATTTT.

This clonotype was counted a few times. The CDR3 region is CATGQGWAQPQHF. Here the CDR3 DNA reads TGTGCCACCGGACAGGGGTGGGCTCAGCCCCAGCATTTT. V is TRBV19 and J is TRBJ1-5; 9 bases fit TRBD1. The V gene end was trimmed by 10 bases and the J gene end by 6 bases; junction bases not matched to a gene: 7. Per the germline V gene, CDR1 is LNHDA and CDR2 is SQIVND (reference sequence). The CDR3 totals 13 residues. The whole variable domain, remainder taken from reference TRBV19 and TRBJ1-5, is DGGITQSPKYLFRKEGQNVTLSCEQNLNHDAMYWYRQDPGQGLRLIYYSQIVNDFQKGDIAEGYSVSREKKESFPLTVTSAQKNPTAFYLCATGQGWAQPQHFGDGTRLSIL.

This clonotype was detected ten times or more. The CDR3 here is CASSFVGSASGEQYF. CDR3 nucleotide sequence: TGTGCCAGCAGCTTTGTAGGGAGTGCCTCGGGGGAGCAGTACTTC. The chain carries TRBV11-2 and TRBJ2-7; D perhaps matches TRBD2 (5 bases). CDR3 length: 15 amino acids. Trimming cost V 3 bases and J 7 bases, with 19 bases left between them. Germline CDR1 is SGHAT and CDR2 is FQNNGV.

This clonotype has at least ten counts. The V gene is TRBV6-1, the J gene TRBJ1-5; 7 bases align to TRBD1. The CDR3 is 13 residues long. Germline loops: CDR1 MNHNS, CDR2 SASEGT. With 11 bases clipped from V and 0 bases from J, the junction kept 4 bases outside the gene matches. The chain's CDR3 is CAGGQDSNQPQHF. The CDR3 nucleotides are TGTGCCGGTGGACAGGATAGCAATCAGCCCCAGCATTTT.

This sequence joins TRBV4-1 and TRBJ2-1, with 13 bases matching TRBD2. Per the germline V gene, CDR1 is MGHRA and CDR2 is YSYEKL. V gave up 4 bases and J gave up 4 bases; unmatched junction bases: 10. This CDR3 comprises 18 residues. The CDR3 loop is CASSLWTSGSLSYNEQFF. For the CDR3, the DNA is TGCGCCAGCAGCCTCTGGACTAGCGGGAGTTTATCATACAATGAGCAGTTCTTC.

This clonotype was picked up a small number of times. The rearrangement joins TRBV7-2 to TRBJ2-6; 7 bases fit TRBD1. The V segment lost 6 bases and the J segment 4 bases; nucleotides outside the gene matches: 6. From germline, CDR1 is SGHTA and CDR2 FQGNSA. The CDR3 spans 15 residues. The DNA of the CDR3 is TGTGCCAGCAGGTACAGGGGCCTGGGGGCCAACGTCCTGACTTTC. Translation: CASRYRGLGANVLTF.

This clonotype was detected many times. The V call is TRBV30, the J call TRBJ2-1; tentatively, D is TRBD1 or TRBD2 (5 bases each). The CDR3 loop spans 15 amino acids. V was clipped by 4 bases and J by 1 base, with 14 bases between them. Germline V lookup: CDR1 GTSNPN, CDR2 SVGIG (reference sequence). CDR3: CAWTSSGPSYNEQFF. The CDR3 region has the DNA TGTGCCTGGACCTCCTCGGGACCTTCCTACAATGAGCAGTTCTTC. Drawing the rest from reference TRBV30 and TRBJ2-1, the complete variable domain is SQTIHQWPATLVQPVGSPLSLECTVEGTSNPNLYWYRQAAGRGLQLLFYSVGIGQISSEVPQNLSASRPQDRQFILSSKKLLLSDSGFYLCAWTSSGPSYNEQFFGPGTRLTVL.

The chain couples TRBV6-2 or TRBV6-3 to TRBJ2-3; 16 bases map to TRBD2. The CDR3 is 18 amino acids. V trimming: 2 bases; J trimming: 0 bases; junction bases outside the gene matches: 2. CDR1 is MNHEY and CDR2 is SVGEGT in the germline V gene. The DNA of the CDR3 is TGTGCCAGCAGTTACGGGACTAGCGGGAGGGTGAGCACAGATACGCAGTATTTT. Residues: CASSYGTSGRVSTDTQYF.

This rearrangement joins TRBV10-3 to TRBJ2-2; D is unresolved. This CDR3 has 17 residues. V was pared by 3 bases and J by 5 bases, with 19 bases between. Germline V gene sequence: CDR1 ENHRY, CDR2 SYGVKD. CDR3 sequence (DNA): TGTGCCATCAGTGAATATTCGAGTCAGGTAGAGACCGGGGAGCTGTTTTTT. As protein: CAISEYSSQVETGELFF.

At least ten counts were recorded for this clonotype. The genes are TRBV20-1 and TRBJ1-1; 7 bases match TRBD1. Per germline, CDR1 DFQATT and CDR2 SNEGSKA (reference sequence). The CDR3 has 11 amino acids. V shed 3 bases, J shed 7 bases, and the junction held 2 bases outside the gene matches. The CDR3, as DNA: TGCAGTGCTAGTAGGGGGCTTGAAGCTTTCTTT. Encoded protein: CSASRGLEAFF.

This clonotype was found many times. CDR3 in DNA: TGTGCCAGCAGCTTACGTGGAGACACAGATACGCAGTATTTT. Its protein product is CASSLRGDTDTQYF. The gene calls are TRBV7-9 and TRBJ2-3, with no clear D. Germline lookup yields CDR1 SEHNR and CDR2 FQNEAQ (reference sequence). CDR3 size: 14 residues. Trimming removed 2 bases from V and 2 bases from J, with 8 bases in between.

This clonotype came up many times. The chain is built from TRBV30 and TRBJ1-6, with D tentatively TRBD1 (5 bases). V dropped 1 base and J dropped 5 bases, with 15 bases sitting between them. The CDR3 length is 16 residues. Germline CDR1 is GTSNPN and CDR2 is SVGIG (reference sequence). CDR3: CAWSEWQGTHNSPLHF. The CDR3 DNA is TGTGCCTGGAGTGAATGGCAGGGTACGCATAATTCACCCCTCCACTTT.